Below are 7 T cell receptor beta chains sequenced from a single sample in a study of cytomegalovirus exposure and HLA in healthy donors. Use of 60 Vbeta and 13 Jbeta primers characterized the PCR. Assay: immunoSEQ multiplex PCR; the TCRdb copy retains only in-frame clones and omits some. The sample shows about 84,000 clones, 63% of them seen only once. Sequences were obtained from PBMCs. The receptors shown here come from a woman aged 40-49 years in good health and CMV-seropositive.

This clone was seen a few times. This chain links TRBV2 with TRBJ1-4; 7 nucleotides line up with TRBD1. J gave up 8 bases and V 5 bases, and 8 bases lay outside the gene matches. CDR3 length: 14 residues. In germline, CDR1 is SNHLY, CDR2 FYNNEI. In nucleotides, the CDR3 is TGTGCCAGCAGTATTAACAGGGGTGGGGAAAAACTGTTTTTT. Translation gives CASSINRGGEKLFF. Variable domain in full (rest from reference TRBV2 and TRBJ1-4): EPEVTQTPSHQVTQMGQEVILRCVPISNHLYFYWYRQILGQKVEFLVSFYNNEISEKSEIFDDQFSVERPDGSNFTLKIRSTKLEDSAMYFCASSINRGGEKLFFGSGTQLSVL.

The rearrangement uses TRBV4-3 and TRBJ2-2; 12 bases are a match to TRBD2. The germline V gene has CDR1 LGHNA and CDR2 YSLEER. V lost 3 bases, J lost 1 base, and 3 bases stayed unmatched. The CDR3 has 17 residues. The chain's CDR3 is CASSQETSGGNTGELFF. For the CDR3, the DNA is TGCGCCAGCAGCCAGGAGACTAGCGGGGGGAACACCGGGGAGCTGTTTTTT.

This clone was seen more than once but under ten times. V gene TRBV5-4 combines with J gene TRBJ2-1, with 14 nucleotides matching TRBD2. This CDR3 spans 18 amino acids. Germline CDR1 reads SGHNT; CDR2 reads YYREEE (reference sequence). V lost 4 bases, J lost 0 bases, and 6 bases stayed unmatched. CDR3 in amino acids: CASSLGLAGGLSYNEQFF. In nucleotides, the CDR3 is TGTGCCAGCAGCCTTGGACTAGCGGGAGGTCTCTCCTACAATGAGCAGTTCTTC.

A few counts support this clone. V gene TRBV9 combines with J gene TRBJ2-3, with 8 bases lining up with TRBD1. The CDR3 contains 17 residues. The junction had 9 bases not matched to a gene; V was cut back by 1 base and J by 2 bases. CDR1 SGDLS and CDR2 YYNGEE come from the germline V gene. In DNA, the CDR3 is TGTGCCAGCAGCGTACTGTGGACAGGGACTTCCACAGATACGCAGTATTTT. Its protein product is CASSVLWTGTSTDTQYF. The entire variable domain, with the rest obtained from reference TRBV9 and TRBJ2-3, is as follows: DSGVTQTPKHLITATGQRVTLRCSPRSGDLSVYWYQQSLDQGLQFLIQYYNGEERAKGNILERFSAQQFPDLHSELNLSSLELGDSALYFCASSVLWTGTSTDTQYFGPGTRLTVL.

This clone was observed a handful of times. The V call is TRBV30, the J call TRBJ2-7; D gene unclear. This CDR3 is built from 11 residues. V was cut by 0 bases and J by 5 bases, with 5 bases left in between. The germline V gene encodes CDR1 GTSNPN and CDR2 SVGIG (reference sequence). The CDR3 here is CAWSVRDEQYF. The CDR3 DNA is TGTGCCTGGAGTGTAAGAGACGAGCAGTACTTC.

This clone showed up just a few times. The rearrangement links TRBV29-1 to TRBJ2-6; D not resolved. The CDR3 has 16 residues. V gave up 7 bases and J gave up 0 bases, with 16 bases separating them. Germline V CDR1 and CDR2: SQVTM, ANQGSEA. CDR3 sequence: CSAAVGRSSGANVLTF. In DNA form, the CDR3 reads TGCAGCGCGGCTGTCGGCCGGAGCTCTGGGGCCAACGTCCTGACTTTC. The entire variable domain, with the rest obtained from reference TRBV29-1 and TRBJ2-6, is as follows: SAVISQKPSRDICQRGTSLTIQCQVDSQVTMMFWYRQQPGQSLTLIATANQGSEATYESGFVIDKFPISRPNLTFSTLTVSNMSPEDSSIYLCSAAVGRSSGANVLTFGAGSRLTVL.

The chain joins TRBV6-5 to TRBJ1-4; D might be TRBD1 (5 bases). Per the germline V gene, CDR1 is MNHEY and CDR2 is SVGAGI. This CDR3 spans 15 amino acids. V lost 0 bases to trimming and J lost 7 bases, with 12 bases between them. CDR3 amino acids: CASSYSAGLSEKLFF. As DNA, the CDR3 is TGTGCCAGCAGTTACTCTGCAGGGTTGAGTGAAAAACTGTTTTTT.